The present entry profiles one TCR beta chain with its context. Method: immunoSEQ multiplex PCR; TCRdb's copy keeps in-frame clones and lacks some. The table includes approximately 1.5 million clones, around 98.5% detected once. This sample was taken from a study of shared clonotypes between healthy human individuals. The wider study: With ages of 18 to 49, the donors were two women and three men.

This receptor was taken from a man aged 25-45 years in good health. Material for sequencing was naive CD4+ T cells sorted from blood. Stated subset: CD45RA+ positively selected.

The CDR3 loop reads CATWARDYNEQFF. In DNA form, the CDR3 reads TGTGCCACCTGGGCGAGAGACTACAATGAGCAGTTCTTC. The chain has TRBV15 and TRBJ2-1; D ambiguous. The germline CDR1 and CDR2 sequences are LNHNV and YYDKDF (reference sequence). Trimming took 8 bases from V and 3 from J, leaving 11 bases between them. The CDR3 totals 13 residues.